The 15 T cell receptor beta chains below all came from one sample that was sequenced in a study of T cells in Graves' hyperthyroidism and ophthalmopathy. The source material, RNA transcripts, was used to amplify TCR beta CDR3 regions. The study used the HTBI primer set for a first-round RT-PCR of the TCR CDR3. TCRdb itself ran the multiplex PCR reads through MiXCR, one entry per CDR3 protein. This sample has approximately 95,000 distinct CDR3 sequences, with about 37% found just once. Sequences were obtained from peripheral blood or thyroid tissue (not recorded which). These receptor sequences come from a woman under 40 with Graves' hyperthyroidism.

CDR3 in amino acids: CATSSRDSDYEQYF. CDR3 nucleotide sequence: TGTGCCACCAGCAGTCGGGACAGCGACTACGAGCAGTACTTC. The chain carries TRBV15 and TRBJ2-7; 7 bases map to TRBD1. Germline CDR1 reads LNHNV; CDR2 reads YYDKDF (reference sequence). The CDR3 is made up of 14 amino acids. The junction had 5 bases not matched to a gene; V was cut back by 3 bases and J by 3 bases.

This clonotype came up many times. This chain uses TRBV20-1 with TRBJ2-3; TRBD2 matches at 7 bases. This CDR3 is 14 amino acids long. J lost 2 bases, V lost 3 bases, and 5 bases had no gene match. Germline V lookup: CDR1 DFQATT, CDR2 SNEGSKA (reference sequence). This chain's CDR3 is CSARGAGPTDTQYF. CDR3 DNA sequence: TGCAGTGCTAGGGGAGCGGGGCCCACAGATACGCAGTATTTT.

In its sample, this clonotype was seen many times. DNA for the CDR3: TGCGCCAGCAGCCAAGAAGGGGAGGACAGGGACCCTGAAGCTTTCTTT. As protein: CASSQEGEDRDPEAFF. V usage is TRBV4-1 and J usage is TRBJ1-1, with 8 bases fitting TRBD1. CDR1 is MGHRA, CDR2 YSYEKL, per germline. CDR3 length: 16 residues. V shed 0 bases and J 6 bases; nucleotides not matched to a gene: 9.

This clonotype was detected only a few times. This may come from a read error, since a much larger clone is one base off. The chain recombines TRBV14 with TRBJ1-2; no definite D call. CDR3 length equals 17 residues. Germline values: CDR1 SGHDN, CDR2 FVKESK. In DNA form, the CDR3 reads TGTGCCAGCAGCCACCACGGGTTTGACCCCGGACTCTATGACTACACCTTC. Its protein product is CASSHHGFDPGLYDYTF.

The chain links TRBV11-2 to TRBJ2-7, with 13 bases aligning to TRBD2. The trim removed 5 bases at V and 3 bases at J, leaving 4 bases unmatched. CDR3 size: 15 residues. CDR1 and CDR2 (germline): SGHAT, FQNNGV. CDR3 nucleotide sequence: TGTGCCAGCAGCACCGGGACTAGCGGGGACTACGAGCAGTACTTC. It is translated as CASSTGTSGDYEQYF.

Only one count was recorded for this clonotype. The V gene is TRBV7-9, the J gene TRBJ2-7, with 13 bases fitting TRBD2. The germline V gene encodes CDR1 SEHNR and CDR2 FQNEAQ (reference sequence). The junction had 4 bases not matched to a gene; V was cut back by 5 bases and J by 6 bases. The CDR3 is 14 amino acids. The CDR3 DNA is TGTGCCAGCAGCCCGGGACTAGCGGGAAGCGAGCAGTACTTC. It encodes CASSPGLAGSEQYF.

There are many counts of this clonotype. V is TRBV5-6 and J is TRBJ1-2, with no clear D. Per the germline V gene, CDR1 is SGHDT and CDR2 is YYEEEE. V was shortened by 4 bases and J by 3 bases, with 16 bases between the two germline ends. CDR3 length: 15 residues. CDR3 in amino acids: CASSPGIGTYYGYTF. The CDR3 coding sequence is TGTGCCAGCAGCCCCGGGATAGGTACTTACTATGGCTACACCTTC.

About this clonotype: A junction boundary mismatches the germline segment, possibly from a read error. CDR3 in amino acids: CAISDPPGTESTEAFF. The CDR3 DNA follows: TGTGCCATCAGTGACCCTCCCGGGACAGAGAGCACTGAAGCCTTCTTT. The chain carries TRBV10-3 and TRBJ1-1; 7 nucleotides line up with TRBD1. Germline values: CDR1 ENHRY, CDR2 SYGVKD. The CDR3 runs 16 residues.

This clonotype was counted many times. The rearrangement links TRBV7-8 to TRBJ2-2; D gene ambiguous. The CDR3 loop spans 13 amino acids. Deletions cut 1 base from V and 7 bases from J, with 7 bases between. The germline V gene encodes CDR1 SGHVS and CDR2 FQNEAQ. The DNA for the CDR3 is TGTGCCAGCAGCTTAGGACACCGCGGGGAGCTGTTTTTT. It is translated as CASSLGHRGELFF.

This clonotype came up many times. V gene TRBV5-1 combines with J gene TRBJ2-2; D is ambiguous. Trimming took off 6 bases at V and 6 bases at J, with 12 bases between the two ends. Looked up from germline, CDR1 is SGHRS and CDR2 is YFSETQ. The length of the CDR3 is 13 residues. CDR3 bases: TGCGCCAGCAAGATGGTTGAGTCCGGGGAGCTGTTTTTT. This gives the protein CASKMVESGELFF.

This clonotype was observed at least ten times. The chain is built from TRBV15 and TRBJ1-6, with TRBD1 matching over 8 bases. CDR1 and CDR2 (germline): LNHNV, YYDKDF (reference sequence). The trim removed 2 bases at V and 7 bases at J, leaving 7 bases unmatched. The CDR3 covers 16 residues. CDR3 protein: CATSRTTGVGNSPLHF. CDR3 DNA: TGTGCCACCAGCAGAACGACAGGGGTAGGGAATTCACCCCTCCACTTT.

There are a few counts of this clonotype. The chain carries TRBV15 and TRBJ2-2; D is undetermined. The germline V and J ends were trimmed by 2 bases and 3 bases, with 7 bases remaining between them. The CDR3 sequence is 14 residues long. CDR1 and CDR2 (germline): LNHNV, YYDKDF (reference sequence). Written as DNA, the CDR3 is TGTGCCACCAGCAGACGCTCATACACCGGGGAGCTGTTTTTT. This translates into CATSRRSYTGELFF.

The V gene is TRBV13, the J gene TRBJ2-2; D possibly matches TRBD1 or TRBD2 (5 bases each). CDR1 and CDR2 (germline): PRHDT, FYEKMQ (reference sequence). The ends were cut back, 6 bases at V and 0 bases at J, with 11 bases in the middle. This CDR3 has 15 residues. The CDR3 coding sequence is TGTGCCAGCAGTTTGGGGGTGGCGAACACCGGGGAGCTGTTTTTT. Its translation is CASSLGVANTGELFF.

This chain connects TRBV2 to TRBJ2-2, with 9 positions matching TRBD2. CDR3 size: 15 residues. CDR1 SNHLY and CDR2 FYNNEI come from the germline V gene. With V trimmed by 8 bases and J by 4 bases, 8 bases remained unmatched. The CDR3 region is CASGIAGVGTGELFF. As DNA, the CDR3 is TGTGCCAGCGGGATAGCGGGAGTCGGCACCGGGGAGCTGTTTTTT.

This clonotype came up many times. The genes are TRBV2 and TRBJ2-2; no clear D. The CDR3 has 11 amino acids. V lost 4 bases and J 8 bases, leaving 5 bases between the germline ends. The germline V gene has CDR1 SNHLY and CDR2 FYNNEI. This chain's CDR3 is CASSVAGELFF. The CDR3 bases are TGTGCCAGCAGTGTGGCTGGGGAGCTGTTTTTT. Full variable domain (outside the CDR3, taken from reference TRBV2 and TRBJ2-2): EPEVTQTPSHQVTQMGQEVILRCVPISNHLYFYWYRQILGQKVEFLVSFYNNEISEKSEIFDDQFSVERPDGSNFTLKIRSTKLEDSAMYFCASSVAGELFFGEGSRLTVL.